This T cell receptor beta chain was profiled in a study of PD-1 blockade in classical Hodgkin lymphoma (TCRdb year 2020). A note on the overall study: Nivolumab dosing was 3 mg/kg intravenously every 2 weeks, continuing until either disease progression or unacceptable toxicity. The study used CyTOF and TCR beta sequencing to define a peripheral blood immune signature of response to PD-1 blockade in classical Hodgkin lymphoma. Overall study results and their limits: CD4+ but not CD8+ TCR diversity rose significantly by C4D1 (p=0.0027 vs p=0.16), most apparent in complete responders (p=0.02). Among trial patients, those achieving complete response had baseline diversity similar to that of newly diagnosed patients, while diversity was significantly lower in partial responders and progressors. Only a single clinical trial cohort was studied, and what caused the repertoire differences, possibly disease activity or prior therapy, remained undefined. Baseline TCR diversity was reported as lower in newly diagnosed patients than in healthy donors, and lower still in relapsed/refractory patients. Lower diversity was seen in patients whose nivolumab began less than 1 year after ASCT, and these patients were left out of later analyses so that immune reconstitution would not confound the results.

The Qiagen DNeasy kit was used to extract genomic DNA both from unsorted PBMCs and from the negatively selected CD4+ and CD8+ fractions. Using primers that anneal to V and J segments, immunoSEQ multiplex PCR amplified the TCR beta CDR3 regions. A synthetic immune receptor repertoire was used to minimize amplification bias, and any remaining bias was removed computationally after sequencing. In the source study's methods: Custom Python scripts were used to quantify repertoire diversity as the Shannon entropy index. The unsorted, CD4+ and CD8+ repertoires were each analyzed separately, with the exception of combined analyses, where CD4+ and CD8+ sequences were merged in silico. Clonal expansion was defined as a frequency increase of at least 2-fold after treatment compared with C1D1, and clones undetected at baseline were assigned a pseudocount of 0.5. Singleton clones were defined as clones with 0 or 1 copy at C1D1, and non-singleton clones were defined as clones with 2 or more copies. Clones expanded in unsorted samples were labelled as CD4+, CD8+ or unknown by matching protein sequences in sorted samples from the same patient. Wilcoxon tests were applied to paired samples to test diversity changes from C1D1 to C4D1. What TCRdb holds here is the immuneACCESS table cut down to in-frame rearrangements. Part of the clones is not present; checked against another copy, under half of the missing clones reflect an unresolved V gene, and the others are unexplained. V and J calls and clone size are as listed in that table; D and trimming were resolved from the DNA. Across this sample there are tens of thousands of clones, with 80% to 90% seen only once. Roughly 15% of the sample is taken by the ten largest.

Interpreted using the paper, the time point label stands for: cycle 1 day 1 (C1D1), immediately before nivolumab initiation. Relapse after autologous stem cell transplantation had occurred in all trial patients, and cohorts A, B and C were distinguished by prior brentuximab vedotin exposure. The trial cohort was composed of 56 patients with relapsed/refractory classical Hodgkin lymphoma, for whom complete response, partial response or progressive disease was recorded as best overall response. In the multi-cohort phase II CheckMate 205 trial, trial patients received single-agent nivolumab. An independent review committee assessed best overall response by applying the 2007 International Working Group response criteria. Trial PBMCs were obtained immediately prior to nivolumab initiation (C1D1) and on therapy at cycle 2 day 1 and cycle 4 day 1. Peripheral blood was collected in 8 mL Vacutainer Cell Preparation Tubes, from which PBMCs were isolated by centrifugation and then cryopreserved.

For CDR1 and CDR2, the germline V gene lists SGHTS and YDEGEE. V sheds 4 bases and J sheds 0 bases, leaving 11 bases between their ends. Inclusive of the bounding cysteine and phenylalanine, the CDR3 is 15 residues long. Only the CDR3 region is kept as DNA, spanning 45 bases read in frame from base 1. Concerning this clone itself: Its antigen is unknown. Base qualities are missing; no much larger clone stands one base away.

This TCR was recovered from a human donor with classical Hodgkin lymphoma. This chain is built from TRBV5-8 and TRBJ1-5; the D gene cannot be resolved reliably. Sequenced material: peripheral blood mononuclear cells (PBMCs), taken at baseline. Here the CDR3 is given as CASSPSVNSNQPQHF. The base sequence is TGTGCCAGCAGCCCGAGTGTGAATAGCAATCAGCCCCAGCATTTT.